This paragraph reports one TCR beta chain. Its antigen remains unknown. The sample comes from a study of T cell responses to AZD1222 COVID-19 vaccine. Broader study findings: Close to half of all spike-specific TCRs reportedly target regions of the variants that are unmutated.

Sequenced by immunoSEQ multiplex PCR; TCRdb stores in-frame clones only, minus some. This sample yields around 130,000 clones, of which over 75% are seen a single time; roughly 1.6% belongs to the top ten. V lost 0 bases to trimming and J lost 5 bases, with 10 bases between them. CDR1 is SGHAT and CDR2 is FQNNGV in the germline V gene. The CDR3 consists of 14 residues. J is TRBJ1-2 and V is TRBV11-2, with TRBD1 as a possible D gene (5 bases). This sequence originates from an adult in good health. This material consisted of peripheral blood, taken on day 0 of AZD1222 vaccination. The CDR3 spells CASSLDLWGYGYTF. CDR3 nucleotides: TGTGCCAGCAGCTTAGATCTTTGGGGGTATGGCTACACCTTC.